This T cell receptor beta chain was identified in a study of T cells after yellow fever vaccination. Study-wide results and caveats: A small proportion of clonotypes was detected in both the CD4 and CD8 compartments. Peaking faster, on day 5 versus 15, the secondary response was nonetheless weaker. Most clones from primary vaccination were detected again post-booster (about 95% CD4, around 90% CD8).

This clonotype has a count of ten or more. The antigen is undetermined. UMIs were added to TCR cDNA along with a universal primer site when it was made by 5'RACE template switching. TCRdb fed the 5' RACE reads into MiXCR, producing one record per CDR3 protein. This sample has around 73,000 distinct CDR3 sequences, with around 7.3% found just once. This sequence originates from a man in his thirties or forties who received the YFV17D yellow fever vaccine. Sequenced material: CD8+ T cells sorted from PBMCs, taken on the day of the yellow fever booster vaccination.

CDR3 DNA: TGCGCCAGCAGCCTCAAAGCCGCGTACACAGATACGCAGTATTTT. This gives the protein CASSLKAAYTDTQYF. J is TRBJ2-3 and V is TRBV4-3, with D unclear. The CDR3 extends over 15 amino acids. CDR1 and CDR2 from the germline V gene are LGHNA and YSLEER. Between the trimmed V and J ends, which lost 4 bases and 2 bases, there was a span of 13 bases.